Below, 15 T cell receptor beta chains from the same sample are listed, as sequenced in a study of CD8 T cells in ankylosing spondylitis. Using its own MiXCR run on the 5' RACE reads, TCRdb lists one record per CDR3 protein. The sample shows 45,000 to 65,000 distinct CDR3 sequences, about 7.8% of them seen only once. Sequences were obtained from blood, either unsorted or a sorted T cell fraction (not recorded which). These receptors came from a female donor with ankylosing spondylitis or in good health (not recorded which).

This clonotype showed up many times. The rearrangement links TRBV28 to TRBJ1-1; possible D gene TRBD1, 6 bases. This CDR3 is built from 16 residues. The V gene lost 7 bases and the J gene lost 5 bases, with 23 bases spanning the gap. From germline, CDR1 is MDHEN and CDR2 SYDVKM. The CDR3 is CASTLLDGGRGTEAFF. The CDR3 DNA reads as TGTGCCAGCACCCTCCTGGATGGGGGGCGGGGGACTGAAGCTTTCTTT.

V gene TRBV3-1 combines with J gene TRBJ2-5; possible D gene TRBD2, 5 bases. The V end was cut by 4 bases, the J end by 5 bases, with 14 bases between. The germline CDR1 and CDR2 sequences are LGHDT and YNNKEL (reference sequence). This CDR3 comprises 14 residues. The CDR3 is CASSLGVLKETQYF. The DNA for the CDR3 is TGTGCCAGCAGCCTCGGGGTACTGAAGGAGACCCAGTACTTC.

This clonotype appeared many times. This chain links TRBV20-1 with TRBJ2-1; 9 nucleotides agree with TRBD2. V lost 3 bases to trimming and J lost 0 bases; unmatched junction nucleotides: 6. CDR1 and CDR2 (germline): DFQATT, SNEGSKA (reference sequence). The CDR3 has 16 amino acids. In DNA, the CDR3 is TGCAGTGCTAGGCAGACTAGCGGAAACTCCTACAATGAGCAGTTCTTC. Amino acids: CSARQTSGNSYNEQFF.

This clonotype came up many times. The chain carries TRBV7-8 and TRBJ2-1, with 7 nucleotides matching TRBD2. The junction had 14 bases not matched to a gene; V was cut back by 7 bases and J by 2 bases. Per germline, CDR1 SGHVS and CDR2 FQNEAQ. The CDR3 sequence is 17 residues long. In nucleotides, the CDR3 is TGTGCCAGCACCCGGGAGGACGGCCCGAGTACCTACAATGAGCAGTTCTTC. Protein product: CASTREDGPSTYNEQFF.

This clonotype was seen many times. The CDR3 DNA follows: TGTGCCAGCAGTTTAGGTCAGCCCGGCACAGATACGCAGTATTTT. This translates into CASSLGQPGTDTQYF. This chain uses TRBV12-3 or TRBV12-4 with TRBJ2-3, with D uncertain. CDR3 length: 15 amino acids. The V end lost 1 base, the J end lost 1 base, and 9 bases lay between the germline ends.

J is TRBJ1-1 and V is TRBV30; D may be TRBD1 (6 bases). Germline V CDR1 and CDR2: GTSNPN, SVGIG (reference sequence). V was clipped by 0 bases and J by 8 bases, with 13 bases between them. CDR3 length equals 13 residues. CDR3 DNA sequence: TGTGCCTGGAGTGTAAGGGGTGACAGGGAAGCTTTCTTT. This codes for CAWSVRGDREAFF.

This clonotype has a count of ten or more. The rearrangement links TRBV12-3 or TRBV12-4 to TRBJ1-5; D is perhaps TRBD1 (5 bases). Trimming stripped 3 bases from V and 5 bases from J, with 11 bases between. The CDR3 is 14 amino acids. The CDR3 DNA follows: TGTGCCAGCAGTTTCGGGGGGAATCATCAGCCCCAGCATTTT. Translation gives CASSFGGNHQPQHF.

This clonotype has ten or more counts. V gene TRBV10-3 combines with J gene TRBJ1-4; the D gene is possibly TRBD1 (5 bases). This CDR3 comprises 13 residues. The germline gives CDR1 ENHRY, CDR2 SYGVKD. Trimming took 11 bases from V and 7 from J, leaving 17 bases between them. Here the CDR3 DNA reads TGTGCCTCCCAGGCAGGGATTGGTGAAAAACTGTTTTTT. This encodes CASQAGIGEKLFF.

The chain joins TRBV7-9 to TRBJ1-6; no definite D call. This CDR3 region has 15 residues. V lost 5 bases, J lost 3 bases, and 11 bases lay in between. The germline gives CDR1 SEHNR, CDR2 FQNEAQ (reference sequence). CDR3 sequence reads: CASSPGLLYNSPLHF. The CDR3 DNA reads TGTGCCAGCAGCCCCGGACTGCTCTATAATTCACCCCTCCACTTT.

This clonotype was seen repeatedly, ten times or more. The gene calls are TRBV10-3 and TRBJ2-1, with D possibly TRBD2 on 6 matching bases. Germline V gene sequence: CDR1 ENHRY, CDR2 SYGVKD. V was trimmed by 0 bases and J by 5 bases, leaving 11 bases between them. The CDR3 extends over 15 amino acids. CDR3 DNA sequence: TGTGCCATCAGTGAGTCCGGGGACTTTGACAATGAGCAGTTCTTC. Its translation is CAISESGDFDNEQFF.

This clonotype was recorded many times. This chain joins TRBV6-1 and TRBJ1-1, with D uncertain. CDR1 and CDR2 (germline): MNHNS, SASEGT. CDR3 length equals 12 residues. Trimming shortened V by 2 bases and J by 5 bases, and 6 bases separated the two germline ends. The DNA of the CDR3 is TGTGCCAGCAGTGAACACCTGACTGAAGCTTTCTTT. Amino acid sequence: CASSEHLTEAFF.

This clonotype was recorded many times. The V call is TRBV20-1, the J call TRBJ1-1; D is uncertain. In germline, CDR1 is DFQATT, CDR2 SNEGSKA (reference sequence). Trimming pared 3 bases from V and 11 bases from J, leaving 7 bases between. The CDR3 runs to 9 residues. The CDR3 DNA follows: TGCAGTGCTAGCGGTTTGGCTTTCTTT. It yields the protein CSASGLAFF.

This clonotype was detected many times. The chain uses TRBV12-2 and TRBJ2-4. TRBV12-2 is marked as a pseudogene. The CDR3 has 19 residues. CDR3 sequence (DNA): TGTGCAAGTCGCTCCTTGAGCCTTCGGAACCCGTCGGGCAAAAACATTCAGTACTTC. This encodes CASRSLSLRNPSGKNIQYF.

This clonotype was counted only a few times. The chain recombines TRBV12-3 or TRBV12-4 with TRBJ1-1, with D unclear. This CDR3 region has 12 residues. The germline V and J ends were trimmed by 6 bases and 5 bases, with 10 bases remaining between them. The CDR3 protein is CASSSGGTEAFF. As DNA, the CDR3 is TGTGCCAGCAGCTCTGGTGGAACTGAAGCTTTCTTT.

This clonotype has a count of ten or more. This chain uses TRBV20-1 with TRBJ2-7, with D perhaps matching TRBD1 or TRBD2 (6 bases each). Germline CDR1 reads DFQATT; CDR2 reads SNEGSKA (reference sequence). V lost 2 bases, J lost 3 bases, and 17 bases lay in between. This CDR3 has 15 amino acids. The CDR3: CSARFGSGAIYEQYF. CDR3 bases: TGCAGTGCTAGATTTGGTTCGGGGGCCATCTACGAGCAGTACTTC.